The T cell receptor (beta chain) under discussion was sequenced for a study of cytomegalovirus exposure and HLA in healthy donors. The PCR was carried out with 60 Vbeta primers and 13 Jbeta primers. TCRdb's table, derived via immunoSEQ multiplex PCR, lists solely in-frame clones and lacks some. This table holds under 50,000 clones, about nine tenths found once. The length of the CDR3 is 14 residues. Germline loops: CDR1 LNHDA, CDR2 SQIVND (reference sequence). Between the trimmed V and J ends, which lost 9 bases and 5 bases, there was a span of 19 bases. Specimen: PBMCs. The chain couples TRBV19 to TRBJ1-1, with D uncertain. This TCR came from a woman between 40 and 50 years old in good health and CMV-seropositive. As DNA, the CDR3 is TGTGCCAGCGCCCCCAGAGGAAGGTTTACTGAAGCTTTCTTT. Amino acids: CASAPRGRFTEAFF.